This TCR beta chain was captured in a study of a mutant IDH1 vaccine in newly diagnosed glioma. CDR3 length equals 16 residues. Per germline, CDR1 SNHLY and CDR2 FYNNEI. With V trimmed by 9 bases and J by 4 bases, 12 bases remained unmatched. Time point reported: baseline, week 1 (first vaccination visit). Treatment given: pre-vaccination baseline after standard-of-care therapy. Here immunoSEQ multiplex PCR was the method, and the copy in TCRdb shows in-frame clones only, minus some. The top ten clones hold over 1.5% of a sample with fewer than 65,000 clones, around 80% of them seen once. This material consisted of PBMCs, taken from a glioma patient treated with radiotherapy, temozolomide or both. This receptor was taken from a woman between 40 and 55 years old with glioma. The gene calls are TRBV2 and TRBJ2-3, with 11 bases lining up with TRBD2. The CDR3 spells CASRFGTSGTADTQYF. The CDR3 coding sequence is TGTGCCAGTCGCTTCGGGACTAGCGGTACCGCAGATACGCAGTATTTT.